The entry below describes one TCR beta chain. Its antigen is unidentified. Germline assignment: CDR1 SGHNT and CDR2 YYREEE (reference sequence). This CDR3 region has 14 residues. The J segment lost 8 bases and the V segment lost 7 bases, leaving 10 bases of the junction unmatched. Data came from immunoSEQ multiplex PCR; TCRdb stores just in-frame clones and leaves some out. The sample has 15,000 or so clones, 83% seen once. The sample originates from a study of PD-1 blockade in classical Hodgkin lymphoma. Findings and caveats of the study: Some patients started nivolumab under 1 year after ASCT, and they were excluded.

Brentuximab vedotin exposure varied, and every patient relapsed after autologous stem cell transplantation. This specimen was peripheral blood mononuclear cells (PBMCs), taken at baseline. J is TRBJ2-1 and V is TRBV5-4; 9 nucleotides align to TRBD2. The receptor was isolated from a human donor with classical Hodgkin lymphoma. CDR3 residues: CASWTAGGPYEQFF. The CDR3 nucleotides are TGTGCCAGCTGGACGGCGGGGGGGCCCTATGAGCAGTTCTTC.